A single sample is the source of the 12 T cell receptor beta chains below, sequenced in a study of sequential checkpoint blockade in melanoma. The protocol was immunoSEQ multiplex PCR, while the TCRdb copy is restricted to in-frame clones and leaves out a portion. This sample has about 20,000 clones, with around four fifths found just once. Treatment: randomized to nivolumab then ipilimumab (arm A) or the reverse (arm B). Sample: CD8+ T cells sorted from blood (inferred from file names), taken from a patient given nivolumab and ipilimumab in sequence. These receptors came from a human donor with melanoma.

V is TRBV29-1 and J is TRBJ2-7; possibly TRBD2 for D (5 bases). Trimming pared 5 bases from V and 5 bases from J, leaving 19 bases between. CDR1 is SQVTM and CDR2 is ANQGSEA in the germline V gene. This CDR3 has 14 amino acids. The CDR3 protein is CSVNSGFNRDEQYF. The CDR3 DNA is TGCAGCGTTAATTCGGGGTTTAATAGGGACGAGCAGTACTTC.

This clone was picked up one time. The final CDR3 position lacks the conserved phenylalanine or tryptophan, pointing to a likely read error. The chain's CDR3 is CASIEGQGYGEQYL. The CDR3, as DNA: TGTGCCAGCATCGAGGGACAGGGGTATGGCGAGCAGTACCTC. This chain uses TRBV28 with TRBJ2-7, with 10 bases that match TRBD1. CDR3 size: 14 residues. Germline V gene sequence: CDR1 MDHEN, CDR2 SYDVKM. The J segment lost 6 bases and the V segment lost 7 bases, leaving 9 bases of the junction unmatched.

The chain has TRBV12-5 and TRBJ2-1; 9 bases fit TRBD2. The length of the CDR3 is 16 residues. J was trimmed by 4 bases and V by 5 bases; bases with no gene match: 9. Germline CDR1 reads LGHNT; CDR2 reads FRNRAP. The CDR3, as DNA: TGTGCTAGTGGTGCAGGCGGAACTAGCGGGTACAATGAGCAGTTCTTC. Protein sequence: CASGAGGTSGYNEQFF.

With regard to this clone: Relative to the germline gene, one junction end is altered; a read error may explain this. The chain joins TRBV7-9 to TRBJ2-7; 8 bases are shared with TRBD1. This CDR3 contains 15 residues. Looked up from germline, CDR1 is SEHNR and CDR2 is FQNEAQ (reference sequence). The DNA of the CDR3 is TGTGCCAGCACCTTGGGCACAGGGGGTTTTTACGGGCAGTACTTC. As protein: CASTLGTGGFYGQYF.

V and J are TRBV28 and TRBJ2-3, with TRBD2 matching 8 bases. This CDR3 contains 16 residues. Germline lookup yields CDR1 MDHEN and CDR2 SYDVKM. Trimming removed 6 bases from V and 3 bases from J; junction bases left unmatched: 11. CDR3 DNA: TGTGCCAGCAGACCATTTGCGGGGGGACATACAGATACGCAGTATTTT. Protein: CASRPFAGGHTDTQYF.

The V gene is TRBV7-9, the J gene TRBJ2-5; 11 bases agree with TRBD1. The trim removed 5 bases at V and 5 bases at J, leaving 7 bases unmatched. Germline V CDR1 and CDR2: SEHNR, FQNEAQ (reference sequence). The CDR3 sequence is 15 residues long. The CDR3 sequence: CASSQGGQGVETQYF. The CDR3, as DNA: TGTGCCAGCAGCCAAGGGGGACAGGGGGTTGAGACCCAGTACTTC.

The CDR3 spells CASRYSRSILPYEQYF. CDR3 bases: TGTGCCAGCAGATATTCTCGGTCAATCCTGCCCTACGAGCAGTACTTC. V is TRBV28 and J is TRBJ2-7; no clear D. Per the germline V gene, CDR1 is MDHEN and CDR2 is SYDVKM. The V gene lost 6 bases and the J gene lost 2 bases, with 20 bases spanning the gap. This CDR3 comprises 16 residues.

The rearrangement joins TRBV9 to TRBJ1-2; D unresolved. The germline gives CDR1 SGDLS, CDR2 YYNGEE. This CDR3 is built from 15 residues. Trimming removed 3 bases at V and 8 bases at J, with 20 bases between. Written as DNA, the CDR3 is TGTGCCAGCAGCGCTCCCACCTATCGTCATTTGGGCTACACCTTC. It encodes CASSAPTYRHLGYTF.

The rearrangement joins TRBV19 to TRBJ1-1, with D unclear. The germline V and J ends were trimmed by 1 base and 0 bases, with 3 bases remaining between them. The CDR3 extends over 13 amino acids. From germline, CDR1 is LNHDA and CDR2 SQIVND (reference sequence). CDR3 residues: CASSIAMNTEAFF. The CDR3 nucleotides are TGTGCCAGTAGTATAGCCATGAACACTGAAGCTTTCTTT.

This chain connects TRBV7-8 to TRBJ2-7, with D unresolved. This CDR3 contains 11 residues. Deletions cut 5 bases from V and 12 bases from J, with 14 bases between. Germline CDR1 SGHVS, CDR2 FQNEAQ. CDR3 nucleotide sequence: TGTGCCAGCAGCGCCAACCAGGTTAGGTACTTC. Protein product: CASSANQVRYF.

This clone was found once. The chain employs TRBV6-6 and TRBJ2-5; D perhaps matches TRBD1 (6 bases). The end of the DNA is better explained by TRBJ2-7, so the J call may be wrong. This CDR3 spans 13 amino acids. Germline CDR1 MNHNY, CDR2 SVGAGI (reference sequence). In nucleotides, the CDR3 is TGTGCCAGCAGTCACAGGGAGATATACGAGCAGTACTTC. This encodes CASSHREIYEQYF.

This clone was seen a few times. The V gene is TRBV10-3, the J gene TRBJ1-3, with TRBD1 matching over 7 bases. Germline CDR1 and CDR2: ENHRY and SYGVKD. CDR3 size: 14 residues. V was pared by 7 bases and J by 2 bases, with 5 bases of the junction left unmatched. CDR3 in amino acids: CAITLGQTGNTIYF. The CDR3 DNA follows: TGTGCCATCACCTTGGGACAGACTGGAAACACCATATATTTT.